The 15 T cell receptor beta chains listed next were all sequenced from one sample in a study of cytomegalovirus exposure and HLA in healthy donors. Primers for the PCR totalled 60 Vbeta and 13 Jbeta. Method: immunoSEQ multiplex PCR; TCRdb's copy keeps in-frame clones and lacks some. The sample has approximately 75,000 clones, 60% to 85% seen once; the top ten hold about 1.1%. The material sequenced was PBMCs. These receptors all come from a male donor in good health and CMV-seronegative.

This chain joins TRBV7-3 and TRBJ2-1; TRBD2 might be the D (6 bases). V was shortened by 5 bases and J by 13 bases, with 15 bases between the two germline ends. CDR3 length: 12 amino acids. In germline, CDR1 is SGHTA, CDR2 FQGTGA. The CDR3 loop is CASSPLGGQQFF. The CDR3 region has the DNA TGTGCCAGCAGCCCTCTGGGAGGCCAACAGTTCTTC.

The chain carries TRBV18 and TRBJ2-6; D is unresolved. Germline-derived CDR1 and CDR2 are KGHSH and LQKENI. The CDR3 runs 16 residues. V was clipped by 2 bases and J by 0 bases, with 8 bases between them. CDR3 sequence (DNA): TGTGCCAGCTCACCAGTCGGAGACTCTGGGGCCAACGTCCTGACTTTC. It encodes CASSPVGDSGANVLTF.

V gene TRBV28 combines with J gene TRBJ2-1; TRBD2 matches at 11 bases. Germline CDR1 and CDR2: MDHEN and SYDVKM. The ends lost 2 bases at V and 9 bases at J; junction bases unmatched: 15. The CDR3 has 18 amino acids. CDR3 nucleotides: TGTGCCAGCAGTTTACCTCGACTAGCGGGGCGGGGAGGGAGTGAGCAGTTCTTC. This gives the protein CASSLPRLAGRGGSEQFF.

This clone was counted once. This chain links TRBV6-1 with TRBJ2-1; TRBD2 agrees at 8 bases. V was pared by 7 bases and J by 6 bases, with 11 bases of the junction left unmatched. Per germline, CDR1 MNHNS and CDR2 SASEGT. The CDR3 has 15 amino acids. CDR3 amino acids: CASTGGGTRANEQFF. In DNA form, the CDR3 reads TGTGCCAGCACCGGGGGGGGGACCAGGGCCAATGAGCAGTTCTTC.

The chain carries TRBV19 and TRBJ1-2, with D possibly TRBD1 on 6 matching bases. The CDR3 is made up of 13 amino acids. V was trimmed by 3 bases and J by 7 bases, leaving 12 bases between them. Germline CDR1 reads LNHDA; CDR2 reads SQIVND (reference sequence). CDR3 DNA: TGTGCCAGTAGTATTGTGGGGGCTGGTGGCTACACCTTC. Amino acid sequence: CASSIVGAGGYTF.

This chain's CDR3 is CASSYSGDFGYGYTF. In nucleotides, the CDR3 is TGTGCCAGCAGTTACTCGGGGGACTTTGGCTATGGCTACACCTTC. This chain links TRBV6-6 with TRBJ1-2; tentative D call: TRBD1 (5 bases). V was pared by 0 bases and J by 4 bases, with 12 bases between. This CDR3 is built from 15 residues. CDR1 and CDR2 from the germline V gene are MNHNY and SVGAGI (reference sequence).

V usage is TRBV5-6 and J usage is TRBJ2-7, with 7 bases fitting TRBD2. This CDR3 spans 14 amino acids. V lost 1 base and J lost 1; bases outside the gene matches: 2. Germline-derived CDR1 and CDR2 are SGHDT and YYEEEE. In DNA, the CDR3 is TGTGCCAGCAGCTTGACTAGCGATTCCTACGAGCAGTACTTC. Translating it yields CASSLTSDSYEQYF.

The chain has TRBV19 and TRBJ2-3; 7 bases line up with TRBD1. The CDR3 sequence is 13 residues long. V lost 4 bases and J lost 4; bases outside the gene matches: 2. In germline, CDR1 is LNHDA, CDR2 SQIVND (reference sequence). This CDR3 reads CASSTTGADTQYF. The CDR3 nucleotides read TGTGCCAGTAGTACTACAGGGGCAGATACGCAGTATTTT.

The chain combines TRBV5-6 with TRBJ2-3, with TRBD2 matching over 8 bases. The V and J ends lost 4 bases and 1 base, in that order; junction bases with no gene match: 8. Germline assignment: CDR1 SGHDT and CDR2 YYEEEE. The CDR3 totals 16 residues. The DNA of the CDR3 is TGTGCCAGCAGCCTCCTTGGGCGGGGGGGCACAGATACGCAGTATTTT. It yields the protein CASSLLGRGGTDTQYF.

This clone was found a few times. This chain links TRBV14 with TRBJ2-3; TRBD2 matches 8 bases. The trim removed 1 base at V and 5 bases at J, leaving 8 bases unmatched. The CDR3 consists of 16 residues. The germline V gene has CDR1 SGHDN and CDR2 FVKESK. CDR3 in DNA: TGTGCCAGCAGCCAAGGACTGGCGGGAGGCCTAGATACGCAGTATTTT. Amino acids: CASSQGLAGGLDTQYF.

This sequence joins TRBV15 and TRBJ2-5; the match to TRBD1 covers 8 bases. Germline trimming cut 2 bases from V and 5 bases from J; bases unmatched to any gene: 7. Germline V lookup: CDR1 LNHNV, CDR2 YYDKDF (reference sequence). This CDR3 has 15 amino acids. The CDR3 protein is CATSRQGARTETQYF. As DNA, the CDR3 is TGTGCCACCAGCAGACAGGGGGCGCGTACTGAGACCCAGTACTTC.

The DNA of the CDR3 is TGTGCCAGCAGCTTCACAGGGGTCGTCAATAATTCACCCCTCCACTTT. Translating it yields CASSFTGVVNNSPLHF. This chain joins TRBV7-2 and TRBJ1-6; 7 bases map to TRBD1. V dropped 3 bases and J dropped 5; count of bases not matched to a gene: 7. There are 16 residues in the CDR3. Germline assignment: CDR1 SGHTA and CDR2 FQGNSA.

V and J are TRBV9 and TRBJ1-1; D might be TRBD1 (5 bases). The CDR3 extends over 15 amino acids. Germline loops: CDR1 SGDLS, CDR2 YYNGEE. Trimming stripped 0 bases from V and 0 bases from J, with 9 bases between. DNA of the CDR3: TGTGCCAGCAGCGTAGGGGGCGGCCTGAACACTGAAGCTTTCTTT. Translation: CASSVGGGLNTEAFF. The complete variable domain, with remaining parts taken from reference TRBV9 and TRBJ1-1, reads DSGVTQTPKHLITATGQRVTLRCSPRSGDLSVYWYQQSLDQGLQFLIQYYNGEERAKGNILERFSAQQFPDLHSELNLSSLELGDSALYFCASSVGGGLNTEAFFGQGTRLTVV.

The chain is built from TRBV7-9 and TRBJ1-4; D remains ambiguous. Between the trimmed V and J ends, which lost 8 bases and 4 bases, there was a span of 14 bases. The V gene's germline CDR1 is SEHNR and CDR2 FQNEAQ (reference sequence). The CDR3 runs to 14 residues. CDR3 nucleotides: TGTGCCAGCTGCGGGGATAGCTATAATGAAAAACTGTTTTTT. Protein product: CASCGDSYNEKLFF.

The chain couples TRBV5-1 to TRBJ1-2, with 10 bases matching TRBD1. Per the germline V gene, CDR1 is SGHRS and CDR2 is YFSETQ. This CDR3 is built from 17 residues. With 3 bases clipped from V and 0 bases from J, the junction kept 8 bases outside the gene matches. Here the CDR3 reads CASSSATGGASNYGYTF. CDR3 nucleotides: TGCGCCAGCAGCTCTGCGACAGGGGGCGCATCTAACTATGGCTACACCTTC.